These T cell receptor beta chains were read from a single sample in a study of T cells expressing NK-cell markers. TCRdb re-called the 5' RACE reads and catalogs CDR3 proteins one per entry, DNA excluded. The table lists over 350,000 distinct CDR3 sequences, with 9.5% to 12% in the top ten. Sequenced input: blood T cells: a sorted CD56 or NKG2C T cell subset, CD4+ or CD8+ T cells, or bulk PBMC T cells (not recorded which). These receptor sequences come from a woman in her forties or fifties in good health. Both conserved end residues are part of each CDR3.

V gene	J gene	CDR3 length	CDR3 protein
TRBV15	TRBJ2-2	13	CGIGEGGSGELFF
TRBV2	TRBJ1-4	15	CASQAEAAPNEKLFF
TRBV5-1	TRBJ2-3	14	CASSIRGGTDTQYF
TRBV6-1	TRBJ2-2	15	CASSPRATNTGELFF
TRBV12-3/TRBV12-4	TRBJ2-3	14	CASSRGGFTDTQYF
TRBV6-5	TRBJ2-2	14	CACRPAANTGELFF
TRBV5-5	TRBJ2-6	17	CASSLVQALSGANVLTF
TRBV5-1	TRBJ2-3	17	CASSLGQGMSSTDTQYF
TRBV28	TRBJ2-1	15	CASDTLLAGHNEQFF
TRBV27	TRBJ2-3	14	CASSTLDYTDTQYF
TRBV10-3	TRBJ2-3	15	CAISDPTGVSDTQYF